This is a list of T cell receptor beta chains from one sample in a study of shared clonotypes between healthy human individuals. Some clones are missing from TCRdb's copy, which holds only in-frame ones; the method was immunoSEQ multiplex PCR. This table has a few million clones, approximately 94% appearing once. Sequencing used naive CD4+ T cells sorted from blood. These receptors were collected from a man aged 18 to 29 in good health. Each CDR3 is given with its conserved first and last residue. A D gene is named only where the DNA matches it firmly. Expanded clones get a size class; other rows say once, few or many, or leave the size out.

size | D | J | V | DNA | CDR3
- | TRBD2 | TRBJ2-1 | TRBV6-1 | TGTGCCAGTAAAGGAGGACTAGGGCTTGGCAATGAGCAGTTCTTC | CASKGGLGLGNEQFF
once | - | TRBJ1-3 | TRBV28 | TGTGCCAGCAGTCCCTCGATGGGCGCCGACTACTCTGGAAACACCATATATTTT | CASSPSMGADYSGNTIYF
- | TRBD2 | TRBJ2-1 | TRBV6-5 | TGTGCCAGCAACCGACTAGCGTATACTGAGCAGTTCTTC | CASNRLAYTEQFF
- | TRBD1 | TRBJ1-6 | TRBV19 | TGTGCCAGTAGGACCCCGACAGGGTCCTATTCACCCCTCCACTTT | CASRTPTGSYSPLHF
- | TRBD1 | TRBJ2-7 | TRBV7-3 | TGTGCCAGCAGCTTGGGACAGGGCTACGCCTACGAGCAGTACTTC | CASSLGQGYAYEQYF
- | TRBD2 | TRBJ2-7 | TRBV30 | TGTGCCTGGAGGAGAGGGCGCGGGGGGAGCTCCTACGAGCAGTACTTC | CAWRRGRGGSSYEQYF
- | - | TRBJ2-7 | TRBV30 | TGTGCCTGGAGTACCCCCAGGGTTAGCTCCTACGAGCAGTACTTC | CAWSTPRVSSYEQYF
- | - | TRBJ1-4 | TRBV4-1 | TGCGCCAGCAGCCCGAGGAGCATAACAAATGAAAAACTGTTTTTT | CASSPRSITNEKLFF
- | TRBD2 | TRBJ2-7 | TRBV18 | TGTGCCAGCTCACCGGGGACTAGCGGGAACTACGAGCAGTACTTC | CASSPGTSGNYEQYF
once | - | TRBJ2-7 | TRBV27 | TGTGCCAGCAGTTTATCGGATGCCCTCGGGAAGCAGTACTTC | CASSLSDALGKQYF
- | - | TRBJ1-4 | TRBV1 | TGCACCAGCGGCACCGGGACAGGGGGCCCGAATGAAAAACTGTTTTTT | CTSGTGTGGPNEKLFF
once | - | TRBJ2-2 | TRBV7-9 | TGTGCCAGCAGCTTACCGAACACCGGGGAGCTGTTTTTT | CASSLPNTGELFF
- | - | TRBJ2-3 | TRBV10-2 | TGCGCCAGCAGCAAGGGGTCCACAGATACGCAGTATTTT | CASSKGSTDTQYF
- | - | TRBJ1-2 | TRBV5-1 | TGCGCCAGCGGCGGAAAGGACGGGAACTATGGCTACACCTTC | CASGGKDGNYGYTF
- | - | TRBJ2-7 | TRBV6-5 | TGTGCCAGCAGTTACAAGCGCAAAACCTACGAGCAGTACTTC | CASSYKRKTYEQYF
- | TRBD1 | TRBJ2-7 | TRBV28 | TGTGCCAGCAGTACCCCCGGGACAGCAACCTACGAGCAGTACTTC | CASSTPGTATYEQYF
- | - | TRBJ2-3 | TRBV6-1 | TGTGCCAGCAGTTCAGGGACAGATACGCAGTATTTT | CASSSGTDTQYF
- | TRBD1 | TRBJ2-1 | TRBV7-6 | TGTGCCAGCAGCTCCCGACAGGGGGAGGTTCGGTACAATGAGCAGTTCTTC | CASSSRQGEVRYNEQFF
- | - | TRBJ1-1 | TRBV29-1 | TGCAGCGTTGGGGGGTTTTACACTGAAGCTTTCTTT | CSVGGFYTEAFF
- | - | TRBJ2-7 | TRBV5-4 | TGTGCCAGCAGCTTGGGGGGGGCTAACGAGCAGTACTTC | CASSLGGANEQYF
- | TRBD2 | TRBJ2-3 | TRBV7-6 | TGTGCCAGCGGACCGGGACTATCAACGCTTTGGGGCACAGATACGCAGTATTTT | CASGPGLSTLWGTDTQYF
- | - | TRBJ2-1 | TRBV5-4 | TGTGCCAGCAGCCCTACACTAGTCCATGAGCAGTTCTTC | CASSPTLVHEQFF
- | TRBD1 | TRBJ2-7 | TRBV29-1 | TGCAGCGTTCGGGACAGGGGGCCCTACGAGCAGTACTTC | CSVRDRGPYEQYF
- | - | TRBJ2-7 | TRBV6-5 | TGTGCCAGCAGTGACTACTACGAGCAGTACTTC | CASSDYYEQYF
- | TRBD2 | TRBJ2-1 | TRBV15 | TGTGCCACCAGCAGAACTGGACTAGCGGGAGGTTTCGGGTTTTTCAATGAGCAGTTCTTC | CATSRTGLAGGFGFFNEQFF
- | TRBD2 | TRBJ2-7 | TRBV10-3 | TGTGCCATTCGACTAGCGGGAAACTACGAGCAGTACTTC | CAIRLAGNYEQYF
- | - | TRBJ1-1 | TRBV30 | TGTGCCTGGATTCGGGGTAACACTGAAGCTTTCTTT | CAWIRGNTEAFF
once | - | TRBJ2-3 | TRBV28 | TGTGCCAGCAGTTCATCTACAAGGGTTCACACAGATACGCAGTATTTT | CASSSSTRVHTDTQYF
- | - | TRBJ1-3 | TRBV30 | TGTGCCTGGAGTCAACCAGGGACTGGAAACACCATATATTTT | CAWSQPGTGNTIYF
- | - | TRBJ2-1 | TRBV5-1 | TGCGCCAGCAGCTTTCAGCCTCAGTTATACAATGAGCAGTTCTTC | CASSFQPQLYNEQFF
- | - | TRBJ2-1 | TRBV29-1 | TGCAGCGTTGCAGTAGGGGTCAATGAGCAGTTCTTC | CSVAVGVNEQFF
- | TRBD1 | TRBJ1-6 | TRBV7-8 | TGTGCCAGCAGTAGGGGGACAGGGGATCGGGATAATTCACCCCTCCACTTT | CASSRGTGDRDNSPLHF
- | - | TRBJ2-5 | TRBV14 | TGTGCCAGCAGCCAAAAGCGACCCCGGGGAGAGGAAGAGACCCAGTACTTC | CASSQKRPRGEEETQYF
- | - | TRBJ1-4 | TRBV4-1 | TGCGCCAGCAGCCAAGTTACGCCAGGGCATGAAAAACTGTTTTTT | CASSQVTPGHEKLFF
- | TRBD2 | TRBJ2-3 | TRBV2 | TGTGCCAGCAGTCCCGGACTAGGTACGCAGTATTTT | CASSPGLGTQYF
- | TRBD1 | TRBJ2-5 | TRBV7-2 | TGTGCCAGCAGCCTGGGACAGCGAGAGACCCAGTACTTC | CASSLGQRETQYF
- | - | TRBJ1-1 | TRBV6-5 | TGTGCCAGCAGTCCGGGACGGCCGAACACTGAAGCTTTCTTT | CASSPGRPNTEAFF
- | - | TRBJ2-7 | TRBV4-2 | TGTGCCAGCAGCCCAAGTCTCAGGGCGTACGAGCAGTACTTC | CASSPSLRAYEQYF
- | - | TRBJ2-1 | TRBV28 | TGTGCCAGCAGGCCGGGGGTATCCTACAATGAGCAGTTCTTC | CASRPGVSYNEQFF
- | TRBD1 | TRBJ1-6 | TRBV18 | TGTGCCAGCTCCCTCGACAGGGATTCACCCCTCCACTTT | CASSLDRDSPLHF
once | - | TRBJ2-3 | TRBV6-6 | TGTGCCAGCAGTTCGCCAGGGGGGCGCACAGATACGCAGTATTTT | CASSSPGGRTDTQYF
- | - | TRBJ1-5 | TRBV6-4 | TGTGCCAGCAGTGCCGAGCCCAATCAGCCCCAGCATTTT | CASSAEPNQPQHF
- | - | TRBJ1-5 | TRBV5-6 | TGTGCCAGCAGCTTGTTCGGCCAGGTCAATCAGCCCCAGCATTTT | CASSLFGQVNQPQHF
- | - | TRBJ1-2 | TRBV11-2 | TGTGCCAGCAGCTTAGTAGGGGGAGTTAGATATGGCTACACCTTC | CASSLVGGVRYGYTF
- | - | TRBJ1-2 | TRBV5-1 | TGCGCCAGCAGCTTGTGGTTCCCCGATTTAGGACACCCCAACTATGGCTACACCTTC | CASSLWFPDLGHPNYGYTF
- | - | TRBJ1-2 | TRBV30 | TGTGCCTGGAGTGTACCGGTAATAACTAATGGCTACACCTTC | CAWSVPVITNGYTF
once | - | TRBJ1-6 | TRBV10-3 | TGTGCCATCAGGGGAATTTCACCCCTCCACTTT | CAIRGISPLHF
- | TRBD1 | TRBJ2-1 | TRBV6-6 | TGTGCCAGCAGTTATGACTCCGGGACAGGGCCGTTCTTC | CASSYDSGTGPFF
once | - | TRBJ1-5 | TRBV18 | TGTGCCAGCTCAGCAGGGACTCAACAGCCCCAGCATTTT | CASSAGTQQPQHF
- | - | TRBJ2-7 | TRBV5-1 | TGCGCCAGCAGCTTGGTGTCGGGGGCCTCCTACGAGCAGTACTTC | CASSLVSGASYEQYF
once | - | TRBJ1-6 | TRBV5-1 | TGCGCCAGCAGCTTGGGTCCTGGGTCACCCCTCCACTTT | CASSLGPGSPLHF
- | - | TRBJ1-5 | TRBV7-9 | TGTGCCAGCAGCGCCACGCTCAATCAGCCCCAGCATTTT | CASSATLNQPQHF
- | TRBD1 | TRBJ1-5 | TRBV2 | TGTGCCAGCAGCGATCCCCCGGGACAGGGGTTTGGTCAGCCCCAGCATTTT | CASSDPPGQGFGQPQHF
- | - | TRBJ1-1 | TRBV10-3 | TGTGCCATCAGAGACAGCGTGAACACTGAAGCTTTCTTT | CAIRDSVNTEAFF
- | - | TRBJ2-3 | TRBV5-4 | TGTGCCAGCAGCCCCGACAGCACAGATACGCAGTATTTT | CASSPDSTDTQYF
- | - | TRBJ2-5 | TRBV6-6 | TGTGCCAGCAGTTACCACGGGACTTCCCAAGAGACCCAGTACTTC | CASSYHGTSQETQYF
- | - | TRBJ2-3 | TRBV5-5 | TGTGCCAGCAGCTTAGGACCAGCGATCTCCAGGACAGATACGCAGTATTTT | CASSLGPAISRTDTQYF
- | TRBD2 | TRBJ2-3 | TRBV5-1 | TGCGCCAGCAGTGGGCTAGCGGGTTCCGCTAGCACAGATACGCAGTATTTT | CASSGLAGSASTDTQYF
- | - | TRBJ2-7 | TRBV28 | TGTGCCAGCACCGAAACCGGGCCCTCCTACGAGCAGTACTTC | CASTETGPSYEQYF